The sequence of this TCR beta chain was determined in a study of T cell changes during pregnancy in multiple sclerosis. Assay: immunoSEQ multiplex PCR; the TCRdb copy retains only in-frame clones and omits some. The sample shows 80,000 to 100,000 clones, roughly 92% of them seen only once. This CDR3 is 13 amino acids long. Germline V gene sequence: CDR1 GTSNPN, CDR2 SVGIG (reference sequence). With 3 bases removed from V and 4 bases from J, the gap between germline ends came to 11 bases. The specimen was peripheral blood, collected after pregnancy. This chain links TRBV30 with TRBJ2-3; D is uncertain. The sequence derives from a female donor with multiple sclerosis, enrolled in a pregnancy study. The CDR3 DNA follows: TGTGCCTGGAGCCTCCATGTAGCAGATACGCAGTATTTT. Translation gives CAWSLHVADTQYF.